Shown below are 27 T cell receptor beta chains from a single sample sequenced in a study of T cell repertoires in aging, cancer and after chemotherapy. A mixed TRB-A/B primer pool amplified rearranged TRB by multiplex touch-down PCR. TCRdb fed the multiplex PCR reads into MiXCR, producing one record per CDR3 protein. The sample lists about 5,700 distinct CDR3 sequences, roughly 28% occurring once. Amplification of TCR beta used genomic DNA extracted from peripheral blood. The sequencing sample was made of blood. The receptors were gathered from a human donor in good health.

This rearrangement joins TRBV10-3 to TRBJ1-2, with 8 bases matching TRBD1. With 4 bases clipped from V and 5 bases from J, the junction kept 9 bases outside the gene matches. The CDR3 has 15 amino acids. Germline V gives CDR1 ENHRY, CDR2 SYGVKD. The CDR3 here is CAISGGQGGRYGYTF. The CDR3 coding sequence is TGTGCCATCAGTGGAGGACAGGGCGGTAGGTATGGCTACACCTTC.

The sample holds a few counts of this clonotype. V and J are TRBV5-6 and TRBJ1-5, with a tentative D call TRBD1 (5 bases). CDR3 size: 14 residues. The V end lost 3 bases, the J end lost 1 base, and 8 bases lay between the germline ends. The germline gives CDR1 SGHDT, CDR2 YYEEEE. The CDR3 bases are TGTGCCAGCAGCTCCCGGGACAGCAATCAGCCCCAGCATTTT. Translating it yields CASSSRDSNQPQHF. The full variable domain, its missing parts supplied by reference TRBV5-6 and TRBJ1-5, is DAGVTQSPTHLIKTRGQQVTLRCSPKSGHDTVSWYQQALGQGPQFIFQYYEEEERQRGNFPDRFSGHQFPNYSSELNVNALLLGDSALYLCASSSRDSNQPQHFGDGTRLSIL.

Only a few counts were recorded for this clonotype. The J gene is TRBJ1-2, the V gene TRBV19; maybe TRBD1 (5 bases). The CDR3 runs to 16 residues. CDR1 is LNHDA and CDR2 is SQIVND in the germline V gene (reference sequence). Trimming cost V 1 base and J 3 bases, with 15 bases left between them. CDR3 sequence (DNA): TGTGCCAGTAGTATAGGGCCGGGACTGAGGGACTATGGCTACACCTTC. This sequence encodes CASSIGPGLRDYGYTF.

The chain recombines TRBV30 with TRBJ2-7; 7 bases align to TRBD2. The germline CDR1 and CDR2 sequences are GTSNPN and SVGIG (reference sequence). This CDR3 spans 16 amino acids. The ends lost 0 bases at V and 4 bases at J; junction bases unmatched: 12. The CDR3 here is CAWSVPRREYRYEQYF. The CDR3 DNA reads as TGTGCCTGGAGTGTACCCCGGCGGGAGTATAGGTACGAGCAGTACTTC.

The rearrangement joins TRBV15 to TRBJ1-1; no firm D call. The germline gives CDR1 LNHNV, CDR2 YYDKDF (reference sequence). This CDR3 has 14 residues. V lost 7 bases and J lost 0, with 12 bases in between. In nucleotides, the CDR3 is TGTGCCACCACCCAGGATCGGATGAACACTGAAGCTTTCTTT. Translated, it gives CATTQDRMNTEAFF.

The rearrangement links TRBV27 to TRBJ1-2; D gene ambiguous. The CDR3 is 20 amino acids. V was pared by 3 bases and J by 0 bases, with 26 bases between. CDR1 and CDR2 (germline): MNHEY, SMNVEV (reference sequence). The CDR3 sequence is CASSFRRFIGLTLANYGYTF. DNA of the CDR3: TGTGCCAGCAGTTTTAGGCGCTTTATTGGACTCACTCTAGCTAACTATGGCTACACCTTC.

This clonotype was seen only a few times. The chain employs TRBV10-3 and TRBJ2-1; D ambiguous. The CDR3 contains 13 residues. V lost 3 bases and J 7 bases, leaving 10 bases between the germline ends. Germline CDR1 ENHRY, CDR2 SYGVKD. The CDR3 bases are TGTGCCATCAGTGACACGGCCCTAAATGAGCAGTTCTTC. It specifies CAISDTALNEQFF.

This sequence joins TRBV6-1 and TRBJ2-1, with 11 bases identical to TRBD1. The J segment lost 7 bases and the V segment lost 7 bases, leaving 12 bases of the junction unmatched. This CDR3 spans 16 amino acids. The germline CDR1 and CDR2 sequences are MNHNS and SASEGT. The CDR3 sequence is CASTLGQGAGTNEQFF. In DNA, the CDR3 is TGTGCCAGCACTCTAGGACAGGGGGCCGGGACAAATGAGCAGTTCTTC.

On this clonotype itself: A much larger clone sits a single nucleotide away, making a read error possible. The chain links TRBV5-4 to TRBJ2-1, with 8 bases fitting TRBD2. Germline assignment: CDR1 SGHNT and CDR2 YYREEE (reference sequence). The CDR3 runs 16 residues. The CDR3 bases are TGTGCCTGCAGCTTGGGAGGGGCGGGAGGCCTGAATGAGCAGTTCTTC. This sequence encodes CACSLGGAGGLNEQFF.

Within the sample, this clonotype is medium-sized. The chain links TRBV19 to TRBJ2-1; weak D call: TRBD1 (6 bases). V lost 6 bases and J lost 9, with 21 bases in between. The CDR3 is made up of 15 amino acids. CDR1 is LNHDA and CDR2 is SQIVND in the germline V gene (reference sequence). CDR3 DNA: TGTGCCAGTAGCCGTGACCAGGGGAGATACGGTGAGCAGTTCTTC. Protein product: CASSRDQGRYGEQFF.

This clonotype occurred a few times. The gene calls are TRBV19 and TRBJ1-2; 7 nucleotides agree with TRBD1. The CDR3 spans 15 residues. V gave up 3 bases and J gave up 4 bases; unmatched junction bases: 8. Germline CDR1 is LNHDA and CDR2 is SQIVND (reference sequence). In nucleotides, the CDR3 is TGTGCCAGTAGTATCGTTCGGAACAGGGGCTATGGCTACACCTTC. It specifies CASSIVRNRGYGYTF. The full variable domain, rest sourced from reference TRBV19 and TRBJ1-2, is DGGITQSPKYLFRKEGQNVTLSCEQNLNHDAMYWYRQDPGQGLRLIYYSQIVNDFQKGDIAEGYSVSREKKESFPLTVTSAQKNPTAFYLCASSIVRNRGYGYTFGSGTRLTVV.

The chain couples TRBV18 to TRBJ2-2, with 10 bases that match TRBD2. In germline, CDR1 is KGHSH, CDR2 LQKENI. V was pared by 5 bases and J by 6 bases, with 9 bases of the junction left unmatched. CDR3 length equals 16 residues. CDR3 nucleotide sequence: TGTGCCAGCTCATCGTTCGTAGCGGGGGGCTCCGGGGAGCTGTTTTTT. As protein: CASSSFVAGGSGELFF.

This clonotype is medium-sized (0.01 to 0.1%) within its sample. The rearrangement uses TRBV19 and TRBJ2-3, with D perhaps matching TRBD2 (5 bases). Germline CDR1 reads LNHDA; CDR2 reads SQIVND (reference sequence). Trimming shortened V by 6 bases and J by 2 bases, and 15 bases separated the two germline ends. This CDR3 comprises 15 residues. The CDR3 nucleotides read TGTGCCAGTAGCCGTCTAGCTTATGACACAGATACGCAGTATTTT. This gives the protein CASSRLAYDTDTQYF. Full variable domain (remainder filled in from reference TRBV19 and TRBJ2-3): DGGITQSPKYLFRKEGQNVTLSCEQNLNHDAMYWYRQDPGQGLRLIYYSQIVNDFQKGDIAEGYSVSREKKESFPLTVTSAQKNPTAFYLCASSRLAYDTDTQYFGPGTRLTVL.

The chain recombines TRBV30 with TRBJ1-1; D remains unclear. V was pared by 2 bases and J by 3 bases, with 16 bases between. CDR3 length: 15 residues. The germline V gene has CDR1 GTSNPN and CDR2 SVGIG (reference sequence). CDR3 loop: CAWSPARGRDTEAFF. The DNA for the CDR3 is TGTGCCTGGAGTCCCGCGAGAGGGCGGGACACTGAAGCTTTCTTT.

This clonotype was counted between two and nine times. CDR3: CASSPTSGGVKTQYF. The DNA of the CDR3 is TGTGCCAGCAGTCCGACCTCGGGAGGGGTTAAGACCCAGTACTTC. The chain is built from TRBV27 and TRBJ2-5, with TRBD2 matching 8 bases. This CDR3 is built from 15 residues. V was clipped by 5 bases and J by 6 bases; unmatched bases: 11. Germline CDR1 is MNHEY and CDR2 is SMNVEV (reference sequence).

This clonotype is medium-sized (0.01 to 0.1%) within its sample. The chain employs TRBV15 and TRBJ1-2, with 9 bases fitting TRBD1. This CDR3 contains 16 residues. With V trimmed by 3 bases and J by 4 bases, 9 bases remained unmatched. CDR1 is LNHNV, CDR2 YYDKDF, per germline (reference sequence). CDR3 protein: CATSSGQGSQGYGYTF. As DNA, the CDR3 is TGTGCCACCAGCAGCGGACAGGGGAGTCAGGGCTATGGCTACACCTTC.

CDR3 loop: CASSQDMGLAGDSRNNEQFF. The CDR3 DNA follows: TGCGCCAGCAGCCAAGATATGGGGCTAGCGGGAGACTCCAGGAACAATGAGCAGTTCTTC. The chain uses TRBV4-3 and TRBJ2-1, with 10 bases aligning to TRBD2. Germline values: CDR1 LGHNA, CDR2 YSLEER. The CDR3 spans 20 residues. The V gene end was trimmed by 0 bases and the J gene end by 5 bases; junction bases not matched to a gene: 16.

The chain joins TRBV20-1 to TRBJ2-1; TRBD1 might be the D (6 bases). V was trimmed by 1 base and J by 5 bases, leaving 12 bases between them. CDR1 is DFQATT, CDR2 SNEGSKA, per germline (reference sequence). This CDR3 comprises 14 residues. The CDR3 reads CSARVGRGHNEQFF. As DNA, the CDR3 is TGCAGTGCTAGAGTTGGCAGGGGCCACAATGAGCAGTTCTTC.

The CDR3: CASSAHSTGLDGYTF. As DNA, the CDR3 is TGTGCCAGCAGTGCCCACTCAACAGGGCTCGACGGCTACACCTTC. The rearrangement links TRBV27 to TRBJ1-2, with a weak D call TRBD1 (6 bases). This CDR3 is 15 amino acids long. V was cut by 5 bases and J by 8 bases, with 21 bases left in between. The germline CDR1 and CDR2 sequences are MNHEY and SMNVEV (reference sequence).

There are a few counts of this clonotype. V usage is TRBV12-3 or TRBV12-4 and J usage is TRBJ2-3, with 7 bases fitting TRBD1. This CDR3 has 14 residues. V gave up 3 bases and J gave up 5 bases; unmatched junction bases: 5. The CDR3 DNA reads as TGTGCCAGCAGTTTGGGTAGGGGGCGAGATACGCAGTATTTT. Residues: CASSLGRGRDTQYF.

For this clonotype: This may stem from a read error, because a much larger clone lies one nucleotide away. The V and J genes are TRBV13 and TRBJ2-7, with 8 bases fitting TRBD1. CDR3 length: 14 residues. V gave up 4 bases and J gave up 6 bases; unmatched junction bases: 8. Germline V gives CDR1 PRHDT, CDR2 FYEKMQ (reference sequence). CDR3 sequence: CASSSGGAECEQYF. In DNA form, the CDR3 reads TGTGCCAGCAGCTCAGGGGGCGCGGAGTGCGAGCAGTACTTC.

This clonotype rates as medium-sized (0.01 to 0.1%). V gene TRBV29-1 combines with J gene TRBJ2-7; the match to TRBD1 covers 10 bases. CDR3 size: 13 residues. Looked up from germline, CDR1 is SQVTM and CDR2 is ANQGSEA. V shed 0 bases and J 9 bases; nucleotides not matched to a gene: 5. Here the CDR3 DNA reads TGCAGCGTTGAAGATGGGACAGGGGAAGGGCAGTACTTC. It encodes CSVEDGTGEGQYF.

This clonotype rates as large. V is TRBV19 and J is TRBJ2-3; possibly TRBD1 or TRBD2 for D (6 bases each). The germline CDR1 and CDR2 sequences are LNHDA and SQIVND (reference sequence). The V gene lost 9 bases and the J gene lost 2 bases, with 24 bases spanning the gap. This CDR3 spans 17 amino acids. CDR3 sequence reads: CASGGTSLTLYTDTQYF. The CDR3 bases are TGTGCCAGCGGGGGCACCTCACTGACCTTATACACAGATACGCAGTATTTT.

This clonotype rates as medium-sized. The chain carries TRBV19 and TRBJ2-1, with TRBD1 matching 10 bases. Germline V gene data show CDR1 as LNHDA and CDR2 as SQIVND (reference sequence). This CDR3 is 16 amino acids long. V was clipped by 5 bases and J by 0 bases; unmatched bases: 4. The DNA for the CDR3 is TGTGCCAGTAGTCCGGGACAGGGGAGCTCCTACAATGAGCAGTTCTTC. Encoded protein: CASSPGQGSSYNEQFF. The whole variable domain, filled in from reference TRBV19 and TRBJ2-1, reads DGGITQSPKYLFRKEGQNVTLSCEQNLNHDAMYWYRQDPGQGLRLIYYSQIVNDFQKGDIAEGYSVSREKKESFPLTVTSAQKNPTAFYLCASSPGQGSSYNEQFFGPGTRLTVL.

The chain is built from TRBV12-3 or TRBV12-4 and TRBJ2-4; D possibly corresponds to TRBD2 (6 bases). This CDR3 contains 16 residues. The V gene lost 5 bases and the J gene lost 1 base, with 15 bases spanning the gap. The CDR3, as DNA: TGTGCCAGCAGTAGATCGGGGGTTGGTGCCAAAAACATTCAGTACTTC. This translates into CASSRSGVGAKNIQYF.

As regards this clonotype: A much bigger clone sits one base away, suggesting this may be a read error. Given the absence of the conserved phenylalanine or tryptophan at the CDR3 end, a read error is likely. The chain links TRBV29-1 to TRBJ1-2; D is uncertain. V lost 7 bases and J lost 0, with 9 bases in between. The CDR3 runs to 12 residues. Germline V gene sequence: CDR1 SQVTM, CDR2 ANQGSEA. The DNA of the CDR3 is TGCAGCGGCACCTCGACTAACTATGGCTACACCCTC. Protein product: CSGTSTNYGYTL.

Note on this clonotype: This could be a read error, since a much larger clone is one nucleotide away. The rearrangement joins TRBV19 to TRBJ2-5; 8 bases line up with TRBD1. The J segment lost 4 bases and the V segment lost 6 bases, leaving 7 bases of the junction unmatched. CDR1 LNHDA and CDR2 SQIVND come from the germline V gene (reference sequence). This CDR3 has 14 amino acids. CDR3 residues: CASRPGQVRETQYF. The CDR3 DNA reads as TGTGCCAGTAGGCCGGGACAGGTCCGAGAGACCCAGTACTTC.